The 18 T cell receptor beta chains below were found in one sample sequenced in a study of tumour-infiltrating T cells in Burkitt lymphoma. Profiled with immunoSEQ multiplex PCR; TCRdb holds only in-frame clones, not every one. The table lists around 14,000 clones, roughly 73% of them singletons, with more than 5.5% in the top ten. The sample comprised tumor tissue. The receptors shown here come from a human donor with diffuse large B-cell lymphoma.

Sample share makes this clone medium-sized (0.01 to 0.1%). This chain uses TRBV19 with TRBJ2-7; 11 bases are shared with TRBD2. This CDR3 has 14 residues. From germline, CDR1 is LNHDA and CDR2 SQIVND (reference sequence). The V segment lost 4 bases and the J segment 3 bases; nucleotides outside the gene matches: 2. The CDR3 DNA reads TGTGCCAGTAGTACGGGACTAGCGGTCTACGAGCAGTACTTC. Encoded protein: CASSTGLAVYEQYF.

This sequence joins TRBV5-4 and TRBJ2-5; 13 bases agree with TRBD2. Germline V CDR1 and CDR2: SGHNT, YYREEE (reference sequence). V shed 4 bases, J shed 2 bases, and the junction held 14 bases outside the gene matches. This CDR3 is 19 amino acids long. Written as DNA, the CDR3 is TGTGCCAGCAGCACTCCCGGAGGGACTAGCGGGGTCGGGCAAGAGACCCAGTACTTC. Its protein product is CASSTPGGTSGVGQETQYF.

This clone is medium-sized by share. The gene calls are TRBV5-5 and TRBJ1-2; D is undetermined. Trimming left V 3 bases short and J 4 bases short, with 28 bases between. Germline lookup yields CDR1 SGHKS and CDR2 YYEKEE (reference sequence). The length of the CDR3 is 19 residues. CDR3 DNA: TGTGCCAGCAGCTCCCTTCAGGCCCGAATCCCTCTTCGTTTCTATGGCTACACCTTC. Its translation is CASSSLQARIPLRFYGYTF.

The J gene is TRBJ2-2, the V gene TRBV5-1, with D tentatively TRBD2 (6 bases). The CDR3 sequence is 15 residues long. The germline V gene has CDR1 SGHRS and CDR2 YFSETQ. V dropped 4 bases and J dropped 4 bases, with 14 bases sitting between them. DNA for the CDR3: TGCGCCAGCAGCACGACTAGTGGATCCACCGGGGAGCTGTTTTTT. Translated: CASSTTSGSTGELFF.

This clone was found once. V usage is TRBV6-4 and J usage is TRBJ2-7; 10 nucleotides match TRBD2. With 2 bases clipped from V and 1 base from J, the junction kept 2 bases outside the gene matches. Looked up from germline, CDR1 is MRHNA and CDR2 is SNTAGT. This CDR3 is built from 15 residues. The chain's CDR3 is CASSDPTSGSYEQYV. CDR3 nucleotides: TGTGCCAGCAGTGACCCGACTAGCGGGTCCTACGAGCAGTACGTC.

The rearrangement links TRBV7-2 to TRBJ1-5; D uncertain. Germline CDR1 SGHTA, CDR2 FQGNSA. The CDR3 spans 13 residues. The V end lost 4 bases, the J end lost 6 bases, and 10 bases lay between the germline ends. CDR3 coding DNA: TGTGCCAGCAGCTCGGCTACAGTTCAGCCCCAGCATTTT. This gives the protein CASSSATVQPQHF. The full variable domain, with the rest looked up from reference TRBV7-2 and TRBJ1-5, is GAGVSQSPSNKVTEKGKDVELRCDPISGHTALYWYRQSLGQGLEFLIYFQGNSAPDKSGLPSDRFSAERTGGSVSTLTIQRTQQEDSAVYLCASSSATVQPQHFGDGTRLSIL.

This chain uses TRBV7-9 with TRBJ1-5; D is ambiguous. CDR3 size: 15 residues. V lost 4 bases and J 0 bases, leaving 10 bases between the germline ends. Germline V gene data show CDR1 as SEHNR and CDR2 as FQNEAQ (reference sequence). CDR3 nucleotide sequence: TGTGCCAGCAGCTCCCAGGACGATAGCAATCAGCCCCAGCATTTT. Protein sequence: CASSSQDDSNQPQHF.

The V gene is TRBV30, the J gene TRBJ1-1; D is unresolved. The CDR3 is 11 amino acids. V lost 5 bases, J lost 2 bases, and 6 bases lay in between. The V gene's germline CDR1 is GTSNPN and CDR2 SVGIG (reference sequence). CDR3 coding DNA: TGTGCCTGGGATCGTAACACTGAAGCTTTCTTT. Amino acids: CAWDRNTEAFF.

V usage is TRBV2 and J usage is TRBJ1-1, with 10 bases that match TRBD1. This CDR3 region has 16 residues. Losses at the gene ends were 5 bases for V and 7 bases for J; bases not matched to a gene: 13. Germline V gene data show CDR1 as SNHLY and CDR2 as FYNNEI. The CDR3 sequence is CASSRPPGQGRGEAFF. In DNA form, the CDR3 reads TGTGCCAGCAGTCGTCCCCCGGGACAGGGGCGCGGTGAAGCTTTCTTT.

This clone came up a few times. The rearrangement uses TRBV6-5 and TRBJ1-2, with TRBD1 as a possible D gene (6 bases). V lost 0 bases, J lost 4 bases, and 9 bases lay in between. This CDR3 spans 14 amino acids. The V gene's germline CDR1 is MNHEY and CDR2 SVGAGI. CDR3 bases: TGTGCCAGCAGTTACTCGGACAGAGCCTATGGCTACACCTTC. This codes for CASSYSDRAYGYTF.

The rearrangement uses TRBV28 and TRBJ2-3; 14 bases align to TRBD2. The CDR3 consists of 20 residues. Germline V lookup: CDR1 MDHEN, CDR2 SYDVKM. The ends lost 2 bases at V and 2 bases at J; junction bases unmatched: 12. The CDR3 reads CASSLAGLAGVRAPTDTQYF. In DNA, the CDR3 is TGTGCCAGCAGTTTAGCGGGACTAGCGGGAGTTAGGGCTCCCACAGATACGCAGTATTTT.

In its sample, this clone is medium-sized (0.01 to 0.1%). The chain combines TRBV9 with TRBJ2-1; TRBD2 aligns across 11 bases. CDR1 SGDLS and CDR2 YYNGEE come from the germline V gene. The CDR3 consists of 16 residues. V lost 3 bases, J lost 9 bases, and 11 bases stayed unmatched. In nucleotides, the CDR3 is TGTGCCAGCAGCGATACTAGCGGGAGTTCGCATGGTGAGCAGTTCTTC. Encoded protein: CASSDTSGSSHGEQFF. Variable domain in full (rest from reference TRBV9 and TRBJ2-1): DSGVTQTPKHLITATGQRVTLRCSPRSGDLSVYWYQQSLDQGLQFLIQYYNGEERAKGNILERFSAQQFPDLHSELNLSSLELGDSALYFCASSDTSGSSHGEQFFGPGTRLTVL.

The chain couples TRBV6-5 to TRBJ2-7; perhaps TRBD2 as D (6 bases). This CDR3 comprises 16 residues. The germline V and J ends were trimmed by 2 bases and 1 base, with 15 bases remaining between them. Germline CDR1 is MNHEY and CDR2 is SVGAGI. The CDR3: CASSYNSGRNSYEQYF. The DNA of the CDR3 is TGTGCCAGCAGTTACAATTCGGGGAGGAATTCCTACGAGCAGTACTTC.

The chain employs TRBV7-8 and TRBJ2-7; D not resolved. The CDR3 contains 16 residues. V lost 1 base and J lost 8, with 21 bases in between. Germline loops: CDR1 SGHVS, CDR2 FQNEAQ. CDR3 in DNA: TGTGCCAGCAGCTTAGGCCCCGGCACAGAGTCTCCCCAGCAGTACGTC. Amino acids: CASSLGPGTESPQQYV.

This chain uses TRBV2 with TRBJ2-7; D unclear. Germline V gene sequence: CDR1 SNHLY, CDR2 FYNNEI. The CDR3 sequence is 10 residues long. V was shortened by 8 bases and J by 1 base, with 3 bases between the two germline ends. CDR3 nucleotides: TGTGCCAGCGCATCCTACGAGCAGTACTTC. Its protein is CASASYEQYF. Looking up the rest from reference TRBV2 and TRBJ2-7 gives the full variable domain: EPEVTQTPSHQVTQMGQEVILRCVPISNHLYFYWYRQILGQKVEFLVSFYNNEISEKSEIFDDQFSVERPDGSNFTLKIRSTKLEDSAMYFCASASYEQYFGPGTRLTVT.

The gene calls are TRBV9 and TRBJ2-5, with D uncertain. Germline-derived CDR1 and CDR2 are SGDLS and YYNGEE. The length of the CDR3 is 12 residues. The V gene lost 0 bases and the J gene lost 0 bases, with 0 bases spanning the gap. For the CDR3, the DNA is TGTGCCAGCAGCGTAGACCAAGAGACCCAGTACTTC. Protein sequence: CASSVDQETQYF.

This chain links TRBV5-1 with TRBJ1-2; TRBD1 agrees at 7 bases. This CDR3 contains 14 residues. The J segment lost 4 bases and the V segment lost 4 bases, leaving 7 bases of the junction unmatched. The V gene's germline CDR1 is SGHRS and CDR2 YFSETQ. CDR3 nucleotide sequence: TGCGCCAGCAGCCCTGACAGGGAATTCTATGGCTACACCTTC. It is translated as CASSPDREFYGYTF.

The chain joins TRBV4-1 to TRBJ2-7; tentatively, D is TRBD2 (5 bases). This CDR3 has 18 amino acids. Trimming removed 1 base from V and 0 bases from J, with 19 bases in between. The germline CDR1 and CDR2 sequences are MGHRA and YSYEKL. The CDR3 protein is CASSQGSARGPISYEQYF. Here the CDR3 DNA reads TGCGCCAGCAGCCAAGGCAGCGCTCGCGGGCCGATCTCCTACGAGCAGTACTTC.